The sample holds one count of the clone carrying this TCR beta chain. The data were taken from a study of blood T cell repertoires in COVID-19. In the study overall: Whether acute or convalescent, the COVID-19 samples came from the United States, Italy and Spain.

Per the original methods: Amplification from reference gene primers served as the basis for estimated nucleated cell counts. Libraries were prepared by immunoSEQ multiplex PCR; TCRdb keeps only in-frame clonotypes and omits some of them. V and J calls and clone size are copied from that table; D and trimming were computed from the DNA. Of hundreds of thousands of clones listed, about 84% are singletons. Participants' reported clinical history set cohort assignment. With 0 bases removed from V and 5 bases from J, the gap between germline ends came to 14 bases. Per germline, CDR1 LNHNV and CDR2 YYDKDF (reference sequence). The length of the CDR3 is 15 residues.

The TCR comes from a man under 40 with acute COVID-19. The specimen sequenced was PBMCs or T cells enriched from blood (not recorded which). The V and J genes are TRBV15 and TRBJ2-7, with a possible D match to TRBD1 (6 bases). The CDR3 protein is CATSREDRGTDEQYF. The CDR3 nucleotides are TGTGCCACCAGCAGAGAGGACAGAGGGACGGACGAGCAGTACTTC.